This TCR beta chain comes out of a study of blood T cell repertoires in COVID-19. Study background: PBMCs, B-cell-depleted T cells, or T cells were the source of the cDNA or gDNA that made up the material.

The table came from immunoSEQ multiplex PCR; TCRdb's copy has only in-frame clones and leaves some out. The sample holds some 150,000 clones, around 73% seen once. The CDR3 has 13 residues. Germline CDR1 is SEHNR and CDR2 is FQNEAQ (reference sequence). V lost 5 bases, J lost 11 bases, and 18 bases lay in between. Cohorts were based on clinical histories the participants reported. The source material was PBMCs or T cells enriched from blood (not recorded which). The sequence was obtained from a woman aged 45-65 years who had recovered from COVID-19. The chain couples TRBV7-9 to TRBJ1-1, with D tentatively TRBD1 (6 bases). The CDR3 here is CASSQNQGWQAFF. DNA for the CDR3: TGTGCCAGCAGCCAGAACCAGGGGTGGCAGGCTTTCTTT.